This T cell receptor beta chain was captured by sequencing in a study of blood T cells in healthy people across ages. A second PCR of 7 to 11 cycles used a sample-barcoded 5' primer and a J-beta primer mix. Each cDNA molecule was tagged by a template-switch adaptor with 12 random nucleotides. Each sample yielded at least 3 million CDR3-containing paired-end reads. TCRdb re-analysed the 5' RACE reads in MiXCR, keeping a single row per CDR3 protein. The sample has hundreds of thousands of distinct CDR3 sequences; around 32% are singletons. CDR3 length: 19 amino acids. Trimming at V came to 6 bases and at J to 0 bases, leaving 17 bases not matched to a gene. CDR1 is SGHVS, CDR2 FNYEAQ, per germline. Findings of the study overall: In older individuals, TCR beta diversity per million T cells was lower, falling roughly linearly with age.

About this clonotype: Its specificity is not known.

Sequenced material: blood. This sequence originates from a woman of 80 years or more in good health. V is TRBV7-6 and J is TRBJ2-7; 10 bases agree with TRBD1. The CDR3 loop reads CASSQTRDRGVKGSYEQYF. In DNA, the CDR3 is TGTGCCAGCAGTCAGACCCGGGACAGGGGAGTGAAAGGCTCCTACGAGCAGTACTTC.